The 24 T cell receptor beta chains presented below share a single source sample, sequenced in a study of blood T cells in healthy people across ages. A sample-barcoded 5' primer and a J-beta primer mix were used in a second PCR of about 7 to 12 cycles. TCRdb redid the calling of the 5' RACE reads with MiXCR, one entry per CDR3 protein. This sample has about 730,000 distinct CDR3 sequences, with roughly two fifths found just once. What was sequenced was blood. The receptors originated from a woman aged 60-75 years in good health.

At least ten counts were recorded for this clonotype. Here the CDR3 DNA reads TGCGCCAGCAGCTTGGACAGGTCTAACTATGGCTACACCTTC. The encoded protein is CASSLDRSNYGYTF. This rearrangement joins TRBV5-1 to TRBJ1-2, with a possible D match to TRBD1 (5 bases). Germline V gene data show CDR1 as SGHRS and CDR2 as YFSETQ. V gave up 0 bases and J gave up 0 bases, with 6 bases separating them. The CDR3 runs to 14 residues.

In this sample, this clonotype turned up a few times. V and J are TRBV15 and TRBJ2-1, with 9 bases identical to TRBD2. Trimming cost V 0 bases and J 8 bases; bases outside gene matches: 8. The CDR3 loop spans 16 amino acids. Germline-derived CDR1 and CDR2 are LNHNV and YYDKDF (reference sequence). CDR3 nucleotides: TGTGCCACCAGCAGAGACTTTAGCGGGAGTGCGGATGAGCAGTTCTTC. Its translation: CATSRDFSGSADEQFF.

Points on this clonotype: This may be a read error: a much more frequent sequence differs by one nucleotide. The chain combines TRBV7-2 with TRBJ1-4, with D uncertain. CDR1 and CDR2 from the germline V gene are SGHTA and FQGNSA. The CDR3 runs to 13 residues. The CDR3 loop is CAGSPSPNEKLFF. The CDR3 DNA reads as TGTGCCGGCAGCCCAAGCCCTAATGAAAAACTGTTTTTT.

The V call is TRBV7-3, the J call TRBJ2-1, with 11 nucleotides matching TRBD2. Germline loops: CDR1 SGHTA, CDR2 FQGTGA. This CDR3 has 20 amino acids. J lost 1 base, V lost 5 bases, and 16 bases had no gene match. The CDR3 DNA is TGTGCCAGCAGCGGGATGGGGGATAGACTAGCGGGAATTTCCTACAATGAGCAGTTCTTC. Residues: CASSGMGDRLAGISYNEQFF.

This clonotype was seen a handful of times. The rearrangement links TRBV5-6 to TRBJ1-6; no firm D call. Trimming removed 4 bases at V and 12 bases at J, with 14 bases between. CDR3 length: 13 amino acids. From germline, CDR1 is SGHDT and CDR2 YYEEEE. The CDR3 protein is CASSPLDSLPLHF. The DNA for the CDR3 is TGTGCCAGCAGCCCCTTGGACTCACTACCCCTCCACTTT.

Note on this clonotype: A much bigger clone sits one base away, suggesting this may be a read error. This chain uses TRBV28 with TRBJ2-1, with D perhaps being TRBD1 or TRBD2 (5 bases each). Trimming took off 4 bases at V and 11 bases at J, with 12 bases between the two ends. The CDR3 totals 12 residues. CDR1 is MDHEN and CDR2 is SYDVKM in the germline V gene. The CDR3 loop reads CASSSGPEKQFF. Here the CDR3 DNA reads TGTGCCAGCAGTTCGGGACCGGAGAAGCAGTTCTTC.

About this clonotype itself: A clone one base away is much larger, so this may be a read error. The rearrangement joins TRBV7-2 to TRBJ2-7; D may be TRBD2 (7 bases). In germline, CDR1 is SGHTA, CDR2 FQGNSA. The V end lost 0 bases, the J end lost 4 bases, and 16 bases lay between the germline ends. The CDR3 contains 16 residues. The CDR3 protein is CASSLAAGASVYEQYF. DNA of the CDR3: TGTGCCAGCAGCTTAGCCGCGGGGGCTTCCGTGTACGAGCAGTACTTC. Together with reference TRBV7-2 and TRBJ2-7, the CDR3 gives the full variable domain: GAGVSQSPSNKVTEKGKDVELRCDPISGHTALYWYRQSLGQGLEFLIYFQGNSAPDKSGLPSDRFSAERTGGSVSTLTIQRTQQEDSAVYLCASSLAAGASVYEQYFGPGTRLTVT.

The V call is TRBV7-2, the J call TRBJ1-3, with D possibly matching TRBD1 (6 bases). This CDR3 has 17 residues. Germline CDR1 SGHTA, CDR2 FQGNSA. V lost 4 bases and J 2 bases, leaving 18 bases between the germline ends. In nucleotides, the CDR3 is TGTGCCAGCAGCTCAACCCCCCGGGGGCAGGCTGGAAACACCATATATTTT. It translates to CASSSTPRGQAGNTIYF.

This chain uses TRBV7-6 with TRBJ2-6, with D hard to call. The CDR3 is 17 residues long. V was pared by 3 bases and J by 1 base, with 13 bases between. Germline V CDR1 and CDR2: SGHVS, FNYEAQ. DNA for the CDR3: TGTGCCAGCAGCTTGGGATACTTACGTTCTGGGGCCAACGTCCTGACTTTC. As protein: CASSLGYLRSGANVLTF.

This chain uses TRBV3-1 with TRBJ2-1; TRBD2 matches 14 bases. The CDR3 spans 16 residues. The J segment lost 7 bases and the V segment lost 5 bases, leaving 7 bases of the junction unmatched. Germline-derived CDR1 and CDR2 are LGHDT and YNNKEL (reference sequence). CDR3 loop: CASSAGTSGGRNEQFF. The CDR3 coding sequence is TGTGCCAGCAGCGCCGGGACTAGCGGGGGCAGAAATGAGCAGTTCTTC.

V and J are TRBV7-2 and TRBJ2-7; 9 bases agree with TRBD2. CDR1 and CDR2 from the germline V gene are SGHTA and FQGNSA. This CDR3 region has 15 residues. The junction had 8 bases not matched to a gene; V was cut back by 1 base and J by 7 bases. CDR3: CASSLGGGRAREQYF. The DNA for the CDR3 is TGTGCCAGCAGCTTAGGAGGCGGGAGGGCGAGAGAGCAGTACTTC.

Regarding this clonotype: A much larger clonotype is one base distant, so this may be a read error. The chain couples TRBV20-1 to TRBJ2-7; 13 bases fit TRBD2. The ends lost 6 bases at V and 7 bases at J; junction bases unmatched: 12. The CDR3 length is 15 residues. CDR1 is DFQATT, CDR2 SNEGSKA, per germline (reference sequence). The CDR3 DNA reads as TGCAGTGCCCAACTATGGACTAGCGGGAGCAATGAGCAGTACTTC. Encoded protein: CSAQLWTSGSNEQYF.

This clonotype showed up just a few times. As DNA, the CDR3 is TGCAGTGCTAGTCGTACAGCGGACTACGAGCAGTACTTC. It translates to CSASRTADYEQYF. The chain couples TRBV20-1 to TRBJ2-7; D is possibly TRBD2 (5 bases). The length of the CDR3 is 13 residues. The germline V gene encodes CDR1 DFQATT and CDR2 SNEGSKA (reference sequence). V was clipped by 3 bases and J by 3 bases, with 12 bases between them.

This clonotype was counted a few times. This chain connects TRBV29-1 to TRBJ2-5, with 10 nucleotides matching TRBD2. With V trimmed by 0 bases and J by 1 base, 8 bases remained unmatched. This CDR3 region has 17 residues. Germline CDR1 SQVTM, CDR2 ANQGSEA. The CDR3 DNA sequence: TGCAGCGTTGAAGATCAACAAAAGCGGGGGGGCCAAGAGACCCAGTACTTC. It encodes CSVEDQQKRGGQETQYF.

This clonotype was picked up many times. This may be a read error, as it is one base from a much larger clone. The CDR3 bases are TGTGCCAGCAGTTCGGGACAGGAAGGGAATGAGCAGTACTTC. Its translation is CASSSGQEGNEQYF. The chain uses TRBV6-6 and TRBJ2-5, with 8 bases fitting TRBD1. Unmatched junction bases numbered 12, after V lost 4 bases and J lost 11 bases. Germline loops: CDR1 MNHNY, CDR2 SVGAGI (reference sequence). This CDR3 has 14 residues.

This clonotype has a handful of counts. The chain carries TRBV5-5 and TRBJ2-7; 8 nucleotides align to TRBD2. In germline, CDR1 is SGHKS, CDR2 YYEKEE (reference sequence). V shed 4 bases and J 2 bases; nucleotides not matched to a gene: 8. CDR3 length equals 15 residues. As DNA, the CDR3 is TGTGCCAGCAGCGAACTAGCGGAGGCCACCTACGAGCAGTACTTC. Its protein is CASSELAEATYEQYF.

V gene TRBV11-2 combines with J gene TRBJ2-6, with 7 bases fitting TRBD2. Losses at the gene ends were 0 bases for V and 18 bases for J; bases not matched to a gene: 5. The germline gives CDR1 SGHAT, CDR2 FQNNGV. The CDR3 totals 12 residues. Written as DNA, the CDR3 is TGTGCCAGCAGCTTAGATCTTGCTAGCGGGACTTTC. Its translation is CASSLDLASGTF.

The gene calls are TRBV30 and TRBJ2-3, with D possibly matching TRBD1 (5 bases). CDR1 is GTSNPN, CDR2 SVGIG, per germline (reference sequence). The CDR3 runs to 14 residues. V gave up 0 bases and J gave up 4 bases, with 11 bases separating them. CDR3 bases: TGTGCCTGGAGTGTATGGCAGGGTGCAGATACGCAGTATTTT. Its translation is CAWSVWQGADTQYF.

The chain recombines TRBV20-1 with TRBJ2-5; 13 bases are a match to TRBD2. The CDR3 has 15 amino acids. Unmatched junction bases numbered 12, after V lost 3 bases and J lost 11 bases. Per germline, CDR1 DFQATT and CDR2 SNEGSKA (reference sequence). CDR3 coding DNA: TGCAGTGCTAGGGATTTCGGACTAGCGGGAGCTCGGCAGTACTTC. Its protein is CSARDFGLAGARQYF.

The J gene is TRBJ1-1, the V gene TRBV6-1; the D is unclear. CDR1 MNHNS and CDR2 SASEGT come from the germline V gene. V was clipped by 2 bases and J by 0 bases, with 7 bases between them. The length of the CDR3 is 14 residues. CDR3 in amino acids: CASSERGMNTEAFF. For the CDR3, the DNA is TGTGCCAGCAGTGAAAGAGGAATGAACACTGAAGCTTTCTTT.

The rearrangement uses TRBV7-3 and TRBJ2-1; TRBD1 aligns across 9 bases. The V gene end was trimmed by 3 bases and the J gene end by 4 bases; junction bases not matched to a gene: 4. The CDR3 length is 15 residues. CDR1 and CDR2 (germline): SGHTA, FQGTGA. This CDR3 reads CASSFFGQGYNEQFF. For the CDR3, the DNA is TGTGCCAGCAGCTTCTTTGGACAGGGGTACAATGAGCAGTTCTTC.

The chain couples TRBV20-1 to TRBJ2-1; 9 nucleotides line up with TRBD2. Trimming removed 3 bases from V and 3 bases from J; junction bases left unmatched: 12. This CDR3 comprises 17 residues. Germline assignment: CDR1 DFQATT and CDR2 SNEGSKA (reference sequence). CDR3 sequence (DNA): TGCAGTGCTAGTTTAACCCGAACTAGCGGGCTCTACAATGAGCAGTTCTTC. Translating it yields CSASLTRTSGLYNEQFF.

The V gene is TRBV29-1, the J gene TRBJ2-4; 7 bases are shared with TRBD1. Trimming at V came to 3 bases and at J to 1 base, leaving 0 bases not matched to a gene. Germline lookup yields CDR1 SQVTM and CDR2 ANQGSEA. This CDR3 is built from 13 residues. The CDR3 here is CSVEDRAKNIQYF. DNA of the CDR3: TGCAGCGTTGAGGACAGGGCCAAAAACATTCAGTACTTC.

This chain connects TRBV19 to TRBJ2-7; 13 nucleotides match TRBD2. Germline CDR1 LNHDA, CDR2 SQIVND (reference sequence). CDR3 size: 15 residues. V trimming: 5 bases; J trimming: 6 bases; junction bases outside the gene matches: 7. The CDR3 here is CASSAPRTSGSEQYF. CDR3 DNA: TGTGCCAGTAGTGCCCCCAGGACTAGCGGGAGCGAGCAGTACTTC.